Listed below are T cell receptor beta chains from one sample, sequenced in a study of Graves' ophthalmopathy and Graves' hyperthyroidism. TCRdb recomputed calls from the multiplex PCR reads with MiXCR, one row per CDR3 protein. The sample shows 200,000 to 250,000 distinct CDR3 sequences, around 28% of them seen only once. The sample consisted of peripheral blood. The source of these receptors is a man aged 50 to 60 with Graves' ophthalmopathy. Each CDR3 is given with its conserved first and last residue. A D gene is named only where the DNA matches it firmly. Rows give clone size only sometimes, using once, few, many, or a class for an expanded clone.

TRBJ2-7,TRBV6-1,TRBD1,NA,CASSKGTGLYEQYF,TGTGCCAGCAGTAAGGGGACAGGCCTCTACGAGCAGTACTTC
TRBJ2-2,TRBV27,NA,many,CASSLSSNTGELFF,TGTGCCAGCAGTTTATCCTCAAACACCGGGGAGCTGTTTTTT
TRBJ2-7,TRBV28,NA,many,CASSFRTAYEQYF,TGTGCCAGCAGTTTCAGGACGGCCTACGAGCAGTACTTC
TRBJ2-5,TRBV29-1,NA,many,CSAEHDRQETQYF,TGCAGCGCAGAACATGACAGGCAAGAGACCCAGTACTTC
TRBJ2-7,TRBV29-1,TRBD1,many,CSVNSDRGYEQYF,TGCAGCGTTAATAGTGACAGGGGCTACGAGCAGTACTTC
TRBJ2-2,TRBV2,TRBD2,many,CASHGTSGRAGTGELFF,TGTGCCAGCCACGGGACTAGCGGGAGGGCCGGAACCGGGGAGCTGTTTTTT
TRBJ2-2,TRBV27,TRBD2,many,CASSSGLAGVATGELFF,TGTGCCAGCAGTTCCGGACTAGCGGGAGTGGCCACCGGGGAGCTGTTTTTT
TRBJ2-7,TRBV6-1,NA,NA,CASSGNFYEQYF,TGTGCCAGCAGTGGAAACTTCTACGAGCAGTACTTC
TRBJ2-7,TRBV11-2,NA,NA,CASSPAPGAGSYEQYF,TGTGCCAGCAGCCCCGCGCCGGGGGCCGGCTCCTACGAGCAGTACTTC
TRBJ2-7,TRBV2,NA,NA,CASRDNQDEQYF,TGTGCCAGCCGGGACAACCAAGACGAGCAGTACTTC
TRBJ2-3,TRBV6-2/TRBV6-3,NA,many,CASGTSRWEDYTDTQYF,TGTGCCAGCGGGACCTCTCGGTGGGAGGACTACACAGATACGCAGTATTTT
TRBJ2-7,TRBV6-5,NA,NA,CASSSVGVLSYEQYF,TGTGCCAGCAGTTCTGTCGGGGTCCTCTCCTACGAGCAGTACTTC
TRBJ2-7,TRBV20-1,TRBD2,many,CSAPKAGGEQYF,TGCAGTGCTCCCAAGGCGGGGGGCGAGCAGTACTTC
TRBJ2-2,TRBV29-1,NA,many,CSVEGAGTNTGELFF,TGCAGCGTTGAAGGAGCCGGGACGAACACCGGGGAGCTGTTTTTT
TRBJ2-7,TRBV29-1,TRBD1,NA,CSVATGVAYEQYF,TGCAGCGTCGCGACAGGGGTGGCCTACGAGCAGTACTTC
TRBJ2-7,TRBV6-2/TRBV6-3,NA,once,CASSLVDASVWDEQYF,TGTGCCAGCAGCTTAGTTGACGCGTCGGTCTGGGACGAGCAGTACTTC
TRBJ2-5,TRBV4-3,NA,NA,CASSQYQRETQYF,TGCGCCAGCAGCCAATATCAGCGAGAGACCCAGTACTTC
TRBJ2-7,TRBV9,NA,NA,CASSPSSQVSSYEQYF,TGTGCCAGCAGCCCAAGTTCCCAAGTTAGTTCCTACGAGCAGTACTTC
TRBJ1-6,TRBV28,NA,many,CASSLYASSGVDSPLHF,TGTGCCAGCAGTTTATACGCATCCAGTGGAGTAGATTCACCCCTCCACTTT
TRBJ2-5,TRBV27,NA,many,CASKPAGGVGGETQYF,TGTGCCAGCAAGCCTGCAGGGGGAGTGGGGGGAGAGACCCAGTACTTC
TRBJ2-5,TRBV29-1,TRBD2,many,CSVEGTSGTQETQYF,TGCAGCGTTGAAGGGACTAGCGGGACGCAAGAGACCCAGTACTTC
TRBJ2-5,TRBV20-1,TRBD2,many,CSARTSGRAPETQYF,TGCAGTGCAAGGACTAGCGGGAGGGCCCCAGAGACCCAGTACTTC
TRBJ1-3,TRBV29-1,NA,many,CSGSRGGNTIYF,TGCAGCGGCTCGAGGGGAGGAAACACCATATATTTT
TRBJ1-2,TRBV29-1,NA,NA,CSVRQLSLYGYTF,TGCAGCGTTCGACAGCTATCCCTCTATGGCTACACCTTC
TRBJ1-1,TRBV6-1,NA,NA,CASTKRVQGDTEAFF,TGTGCCAGCACCAAGAGGGTACAGGGAGACACTGAAGCTTTCTTT
TRBJ2-7,TRBV15,NA,NA,CATSLDSYYEQYF,TGTGCCACCAGTCTGGACAGTTACTACGAGCAGTACTTC
TRBJ1-6,TRBV28,NA,many,CASSSAGENSPLHF,TGTGCCAGCAGTTCTGCCGGAGAAAATTCACCCCTCCACTTT
TRBJ2-7,TRBV7-2,NA,many,CASSISGGTYEQYF,TGTGCCAGCAGCATAAGTGGGGGCACCTACGAGCAGTACTTC
TRBJ1-5,TRBV6-1,NA,many,CASSEMFVGNQPQHF,TGTGCCAGCAGTGAGATGTTTGTGGGCAATCAGCCCCAGCATTTT
TRBJ1-1,TRBV27,NA,many,CASSLNRPAGNTEAFF,TGTGCCAGCAGTTTAAATCGTCCGGCGGGGAACACTGAAGCTTTCTTT
TRBJ2-5,TRBV12-3/TRBV12-4,NA,many,CASSLDTGMFQETQYF,TGTGCCAGCAGTTTGGATACAGGGATGTTTCAAGAGACCCAGTACTTC
TRBJ1-1,TRBV12-3/TRBV12-4,NA,many,CASSFPGAGAFF,TGTGCCAGCAGTTTCCCCGGTGCGGGAGCTTTCTTT
TRBJ2-7,TRBV28,TRBD1,many,CASTETGEPVYEQYF,TGTGCCAGCACTGAGACAGGGGAACCGGTCTACGAGCAGTACTTC
TRBJ2-2,TRBV28,TRBD1,NA,CASRSPGGGELFF,TGTGCCAGCAGGTCCCCAGGGGGCGGGGAGCTGTTTTTT
TRBJ2-7,TRBV11-2,NA,NA,CASSPPRSRFSYEQYF,TGTGCCAGCAGCCCCCCTCGCTCTCGATTTTCCTACGAGCAGTACTTC
TRBJ2-5,TRBV12-3/TRBV12-4,NA,many,CASSLSRGETQYF,TGTGCCAGCAGTTTATCCAGGGGAGAGACCCAGTACTTC
TRBJ1-2,TRBV6-1,NA,many,CASSEAVYPLYYGYTF,TGTGCCAGCAGTGAGGCAGTGTACCCGTTATACTATGGCTACACCTTC
TRBJ1-6,TRBV6-2/TRBV6-3,TRBD1,many,CASSPGQYNSPLHF,TGTGCCAGCAGTCCGGGACAGTATAATTCACCCCTCCACTTT
TRBJ2-7,TRBV12-5,NA,many,CASGLVGLARPYEQYF,TGTGCTAGTGGTTTGGTCGGGCTAGCTAGACCCTACGAGCAGTACTTC
TRBJ2-7,TRBV6-2/TRBV6-3,TRBD1,many,CASRSSRGLGEQYF,TGTGCCAGCAGGTCCAGCAGGGGGCTGGGCGAGCAGTACTTC
TRBJ1-2,TRBV6-1,NA,NA,CASSERAAVGGYTF,TGTGCCAGCAGTGAAAGGGCAGCCGTCGGCGGCTACACCTTC
TRBJ1-3,TRBV6-5,NA,few,CASSYGSSGNTIYF,TGTGCCAGCAGTTACGGGTCTTCTGGAAACACCATATATTTT
TRBJ2-7,TRBV28,NA,many,CASIPAGVSYEQYF,TGTGCCAGCATCCCGGCAGGGGTCTCCTACGAGCAGTACTTC
TRBJ2-7,TRBV12-3/TRBV12-4,NA,NA,CASGGVEETQYEQYF,TGTGCCAGCGGCGGGGTGGAAGAGACCCAGTACGAGCAGTACTTC
TRBJ2-2,TRBV19,NA,many,CASSGPLRGELFF,TGTGCCAGTAGTGGACCGCTTAGAGGGGAGCTGTTTTTT
TRBJ2-3,TRBV12-3/TRBV12-4,TRBD2,NA,CASSSLRLAGVADTQYF,TGTGCCAGCAGTTCTCTTCGACTAGCGGGAGTAGCAGATACGCAGTATTTT
TRBJ2-7,TRBV7-9,TRBD1,many,CASSREMGQGTYEQYF,TGTGCCAGCAGCCGGGAGATGGGACAGGGGACCTACGAGCAGTACTTC
TRBJ1-2,TRBV6-2/TRBV6-3,NA,many,CASTFPGSGTYGYTF,TGTGCCAGCACCTTTCCAGGGTCAGGTACCTATGGCTACACCTTC
TRBJ2-7,TRBV9,NA,many,CASSVGPRGGSEQYF,TGTGCCAGCAGCGTAGGACCCAGGGGAGGAAGCGAGCAGTACTTC
TRBJ2-7,TRBV20-1,TRBD2,many,CSAIGTSGSVVGGEQYF,TGCAGTGCTATAGGGACTAGCGGGAGTGTAGTGGGTGGCGAGCAGTACTTC
TRBJ1-1,TRBV6-2/TRBV6-3,NA,NA,CASSYRLVGGTEAFF,TGTGCCAGCAGTTACAGATTGGTCGGGGGGACTGAAGCTTTCTTT
TRBJ2-5,TRBV9,NA,NA,CASSRAEGRETQYF,TGTGCCAGCAGTCGGGCGGAGGGGAGAGAGACCCAGTACTTC
TRBJ1-1,TRBV6-5,NA,NA,CASSYSIPSGWNTEAFF,TGTGCCAGCAGTTACTCGATTCCCTCAGGCTGGAACACTGAAGCTTTCTTT
TRBJ2-7,TRBV27,NA,many,CASSYGEQYF,TGTGCCAGCAGTTATGGCGAGCAGTACTTC
TRBJ2-7,TRBV4-1,TRBD2,many,CASSQGFPAGLYEQYF,TGCGCCAGCAGCCAAGGGTTTCCAGCGGGACTATACGAGCAGTACTTC